Listed below are T cell receptor beta chains from one sample, sequenced in a study of T cell changes during pregnancy in multiple sclerosis. The data were produced by immunoSEQ multiplex PCR, yet TCRdb's version contains in-frame clones alone and is incomplete. The repertoire holds approximately 71,000 clones, around nine tenths seen once, with roughly 1.2% in the top ten. Sequenced material: peripheral blood, taken in the third trimester of pregnancy. The receptors originated from a female donor with multiple sclerosis, enrolled in a pregnancy study. Both conserved end residues are part of each CDR3. D genes are given only for firm matches. The size entry is marked missing in some rows and otherwise reads once, few, many or a size class.

TRBD1,TRBJ2-7,TRBV5-4,.,CASSIQGDRYEQYF,TGTGCCAGCAGCATACAGGGGGACCGCTACGAGCAGTACTTC
.,TRBJ1-1,TRBV9,.,CASSVGAEELSVNTEAFF,TGTGCCAGCAGCGTAGGGGCGGAGGAGTTATCTGTGAACACTGAAGCTTTCTTT
TRBD1,TRBJ2-7,TRBV27,.,CASSFGTGRDEQYF,TGTGCCAGCAGTTTCGGGACAGGAAGAGACGAGCAGTACTTC
TRBD1,TRBJ1-3,TRBV6-5,.,CASSQQGIGNTIYF,TGTGCCAGCAGTCAACAGGGGATCGGAAACACCATATATTTT
.,TRBJ1-5,TRBV7-8,.,CASSLTGGNQPQHF,TGTGCCAGCAGCTTAACGGGGGGAAATCAGCCCCAGCATTTT
.,TRBJ2-7,TRBV9,.,CASSVSDYFTYEQYF,TGTGCCAGCAGCGTCTCGGACTATTTCACCTACGAGCAGTACTTC
TRBD1,TRBJ1-6,TRBV5-6,once,CASSLGGTGTDPSPLHF,TGTGCCAGCAGCTTGGGGGGAACCGGGACAGACCCTTCACCCCTCCACTTT
TRBD1,TRBJ1-2,TRBV7-9,.,CASSLPAKTGGIGYTF,TGTGCCAGCAGCTTACCAGCAAAGACAGGGGGCATAGGCTACACCTTC
.,TRBJ2-2,TRBV6-1,.,CASRGEVAIGELFF,TGTGCCAGCAGAGGGGAGGTCGCTATCGGGGAGCTGTTTTTT
.,TRBJ2-3,TRBV28,.,CASSLTGRTDTQYF,TGTGCCAGCAGTTTAACGGGTAGGACAGATACGCAGTATTTT
TRBD1,TRBJ2-3,TRBV5-1,.,CASSSGTGTDTQYF,TGCGCCAGCAGCTCTGGGACAGGGACAGATACGCAGTATTTT
.,TRBJ1-1,TRBV25-1,.,CASSPARGKNTEAFF,TGTGCCAGCAGTCCCGCCCGAGGGAAGAACACTGAAGCTTTCTTT
TRBD1,TRBJ2-7,TRBV4-1,.,CASSQVDRETYEQYF,TGCGCCAGCAGCCAAGTGGACAGGGAGACCTACGAGCAGTACTTC
TRBD1,TRBJ1-1,TRBV27,.,CASSLLGGQRTTFF,TGTGCCAGCAGTCTCCTCGGGGGACAGAGGACGACTTTCTTT
.,TRBJ2-7,TRBV27,.,CASTGTIPYEQYF,TGTGCCAGCACCGGGACAATCCCCTACGAGCAGTACTTC
TRBD1,TRBJ2-2,TRBV12-5,.,CASVGIQGKSGELFF,TGTGCTAGTGTTGGGATACAGGGGAAGAGCGGGGAGCTGTTTTTT
TRBD2,TRBJ2-5,TRBV4-1,.,CASSQVSGSGTQYF,TGCGCCAGCAGCCAAGTTAGCGGGAGTGGGACCCAGTACTTC
TRBD1,TRBJ2-3,TRBV28,.,CASSREGAGGTDTQYF,TGTGCCAGCAGCCGCGAGGGGGCAGGTGGCACAGATACGCAGTATTTT
.,TRBJ1-2,TRBV18,.,CASSPEYTGYGGYTF,TGTGCCAGCTCACCGGAATACACAGGGTATGGTGGCTACACCTTC
TRBD1,TRBJ2-6,TRBV7-9,.,CASSTRRDRYSSGANVLTF,TGTGCCAGCAGCACGAGAAGGGACAGGTATTCCTCTGGGGCCAACGTCCTGACTTTC
.,TRBJ2-2,TRBV19,.,CASRRESPGELFF,TGTGCCAGTCGACGGGAGTCCCCCGGGGAGCTGTTTTTT
.,TRBJ2-2,TRBV6-6,.,CASSAGIGELFF,TGTGCCAGCAGTGCGGGAATCGGGGAGCTGTTTTTT
.,TRBJ2-7,TRBV19,.,CASSIGASYGGEQYF,TGTGCCAGTAGTATTGGGGCTTCCTACGGCGGCGAGCAGTACTTC
.,TRBJ1-1,TRBV6-5,.,CASSYSRGLKNTEAFF,TGTGCCAGCAGTTACTCTCGGGGATTGAAGAACACTGAAGCTTTCTTT
.,TRBJ1-4,TRBV19,once,CASSFGTGRNEKLFF,TGTGCCAGTAGTTTCGGGACTGGGAGGAATGAAAAACTGTTTTTT
TRBD2,TRBJ2-1,TRBV2,.,CARSGTSGSYNEQFF,TGTGCCAGATCCGGGACTAGCGGCTCCTACAATGAGCAGTTCTTC
TRBD2,TRBJ2-1,TRBV19,.,CASSIVGEGNNEQFF,TGTGCCAGTAGTATAGTGGGGGAGGGGAACAATGAGCAGTTCTTC
.,TRBJ2-5,TRBV5-1,.,CASSLAWRGQETQYF,TGCGCCAGCAGCTTGGCCTGGAGGGGTCAAGAGACCCAGTACTTC
.,TRBJ1-5,TRBV12-5,.,CASGLDLRRGGQPQHF,TGTGCTAGTGGTTTGGACCTCCGGAGGGGAGGGCAGCCCCAGCATTTT
.,TRBJ2-7,TRBV10-3,.,CAISELSGVAYEQYF,TGTGCCATCAGTGAGTTATCAGGGGTCGCGTACGAGCAGTACTTC
TRBD2,TRBJ2-1,TRBV5-4,.,CASSSAEREGNEFF,TGTGCCAGCAGCTCAGCTGAGCGGGAGGGCAATGAGTTCTTC
TRBD2,TRBJ2-3,TRBV5-1,.,CASSLGTSGRPGTDTQYF,TGCGCCAGCAGCCTAGGGACTAGCGGCCGACCGGGGACAGATACGCAGTATTTT
.,TRBJ1-1,TRBV11-2,.,CASSTDRPEAFF,TGTGCCAGCAGCACTGACAGGCCTGAAGCTTTCTTT
.,TRBJ1-4,TRBV16,.,CASSQWGREEKLFF,TGTGCCAGCAGCCAATGGGGCAGGGAAGAAAAACTGTTTTTT
TRBD2,TRBJ2-3,TRBV30,.,CAWSPTSNSDTQYF,TGTGCCTGGAGCCCGACTAGCAACTCAGATACGCAGTATTTT
.,TRBJ1-5,TRBV30,.,CAWSSPGQPQHF,TGTGCCTGGAGTTCACCGGGTCAGCCCCAGCATTTT
.,TRBJ1-1,TRBV5-6,.,CATKARDGPMNTEAFF,TGTGCCACCAAGGCGAGGGATGGCCCCATGAACACTGAAGCTTTCTTT
TRBD1,TRBJ1-5,TRBV11-2,once,CASSLTGGFLEPQHF,TGTGCCAGCTCCCTGACAGGGGGCTTTTTGGAGCCCCAGCATTTT
.,TRBJ1-3,TRBV5-5,.,CASSFDTISGNTIYF,TGTGCCAGCAGCTTTGACACGATCTCTGGAAACACCATATATTTT
TRBD2,TRBJ2-3,TRBV2,.,CASRRTSGLFDTQYF,TGTGCCAGCAGAAGGACTAGCGGATTATTTGATACGCAGTATTTT
.,TRBJ1-1,TRBV7-3,.,CASSVLGGTNTEAFF,TGTGCCAGCAGCGTACTAGGGGGTACGAACACTGAAGCTTTCTTT
TRBD2,TRBJ2-1,TRBV4-3,.,CASSQESGTFAWELAGWNEQFF,TGCGCCAGCAGCCAAGAGTCCGGGACATTCGCCTGGGAGCTAGCGGGATGGAATGAGCAGTTCTTC
.,TRBJ2-1,TRBV30,.,CAWSVPPAVGEQFF,TGTGCCTGGAGTGTACCCCCCGCCGTCGGTGAGCAGTTCTTC
.,TRBJ1-5,TRBV28,.,CASSLSGGNQPQHF,TGTGCCAGCAGTTTAAGTGGCGGGAATCAGCCCCAGCATTTT
.,TRBJ2-5,TRBV2,.,CASSSPLRQETQYF,TGTGCCAGCAGTTCCCCACTTAGACAAGAGACCCAGTACTTC
.,TRBJ1-1,TRBV9,.,CASSAHGQSTEAFF,TGTGCCAGCAGCGCCCATGGACAGAGTACTGAAGCTTTCTTT
TRBD1,TRBJ2-7,TRBV4-3,.,CASSQDRGTDLYEQYF,TGCGCCAGCAGCCAAGATAGGGGGACAGATCTATACGAGCAGTACTTC
.,TRBJ2-7,TRBV4-1,.,CASSQATQGRSSYEQYF,TGCGCCAGCAGCCAAGCGACACAGGGAAGGAGCTCCTACGAGCAGTACTTC
.,TRBJ1-5,TRBV7-3,few,CASSEGGNQPQHF,TGTGCCAGCAGCGAAGGAGGCAATCAGCCCCAGCATTTT
.,TRBJ2-7,TRBV7-2,.,CASSRTYYEQYF,TGTGCCAGCAGCCGGACTTACTACGAGCAGTACTTC
.,TRBJ1-1,TRBV4-2,.,CASSQTWAPNTEAFF,TGTGCCAGCAGCCAAACTTGGGCACCCAACACTGAAGCTTTCTTT
TRBD2,TRBJ2-2,TRBV11-2,.,CASSFESGLAGTGELFF,TGTGCCAGCAGCTTCGAGTCTGGGCTAGCGGGCACCGGGGAGCTGTTTTTT
.,TRBJ1-2,TRBV18,.,CAGVGDSYGYTF,TGTGCCGGGGTCGGGGATTCTTATGGCTACACCTTC
TRBD2,TRBJ2-5,TRBV4-2,.,CASSLEGLAGGQETQYF,TGTGCCAGCAGCCTAGAGGGACTAGCGGGGGGGCAAGAGACCCAGTACTTC